Shown below are 8 T cell receptor beta chains from a single sample sequenced in a study of CD8 T cells in Susac syndrome. Reverse transcription used roughly 0.45 to 1 ug RNA and random hexamers. MiXCR was run by TCRdb on the immunoSEQ multiplex PCR reads, yielding one entry per CDR3 protein. The sample records some 110,000 distinct CDR3 sequences, 85% to 95% being singletons. Specimen: CD4+ T cells from PBMCs. The receptors derive from a human donor with multiple sclerosis.

The V gene is TRBV25-1, the J gene TRBJ2-4, with D possibly TRBD2 on 5 matching bases. The germline V gene has CDR1 MGHDK and CDR2 SYGVNS. The CDR3 spans 12 residues. V was cut by 4 bases and J by 7 bases, with 8 bases left in between. CDR3 sequence (DNA): TGTGCCAGCAGTGGAGGGCAGAACATTCAGTACTTC. Protein product: CASSGGQNIQYF. Full variable domain (remainder filled in from reference TRBV25-1 and TRBJ2-4): EADIYQTPRYLVIGTGKKITLECSQTMGHDKMYWYQQDPGMELHLIHYSYGVNSTEKGDLSSESTVSRIRTEHFPLTLESARPSHTSQYLCASSGGQNIQYFGAGTRLSVL.

This sequence joins TRBV20-1 and TRBJ2-3; 13 bases line up with TRBD2. Germline V gene sequence: CDR1 DFQATT, CDR2 SNEGSKA (reference sequence). The CDR3 loop spans 17 amino acids. V gave up 3 bases and J gave up 4 bases; unmatched junction bases: 10. CDR3 sequence reads: CSASSRTSGGVADTQYF. The CDR3 DNA sequence: TGCAGTGCTAGTTCCCGAACTAGCGGGGGGGTGGCAGATACGCAGTATTTT.

The chain links TRBV9 to TRBJ2-6, with 8 bases fitting TRBD1. The length of the CDR3 is 17 residues. The germline CDR1 and CDR2 sequences are SGDLS and YYNGEE. Trimming removed 3 bases from V and 0 bases from J; junction bases left unmatched: 5. CDR3 in amino acids: CASSGTGMRSGANVLTF. The DNA of the CDR3 is TGTGCCAGCAGCGGGACAGGGATGCGCTCTGGGGCCAACGTCCTGACTTTC.

V and J are TRBV28 and TRBJ1-1; 8 nucleotides agree with TRBD1. Germline V gene data show CDR1 as MDHEN and CDR2 as SYDVKM. The V gene end was trimmed by 8 bases and the J gene end by 2 bases; junction bases not matched to a gene: 10. The CDR3 is made up of 15 amino acids. CDR3 region: CASETTGGTNTEAFF. In nucleotides, the CDR3 is TGTGCCAGCGAGACCACAGGGGGAACTAACACTGAAGCTTTCTTT.

This clonotype was recorded once. The chain combines TRBV15 with TRBJ2-3; no definite D call. The CDR3 extends over 18 amino acids. V lost 5 bases, J lost 0 bases, and 21 bases lay in between. Germline V gene lookup returns CDR1 LNHNV and CDR2 YYDKDF (reference sequence). CDR3 sequence: CATSPPKLWTASTDTQYF. CDR3 bases: TGTGCCACCAGCCCCCCTAAGTTGTGGACGGCCAGCACAGATACGCAGTATTTT.

This clonotype came up a few times. The chain combines TRBV29-1 with TRBJ1-1; TRBD1 agrees at 8 bases. With 7 bases clipped from V and 4 bases from J, the junction kept 2 bases outside the gene matches. The CDR3 has 11 residues. CDR1 and CDR2 from the germline V gene are SQVTM and ANQGSEA. This chain's CDR3 is CSGDRGTEAFF. The CDR3 DNA is TGCAGCGGTGACAGGGGCACTGAAGCTTTCTTT.

V and J are TRBV28 and TRBJ2-7; 8 nucleotides match TRBD2. CDR3 length: 14 amino acids. The junction had 7 bases not matched to a gene; V was cut back by 6 bases and J by 3 bases. Germline CDR1 and CDR2: MDHEN and SYDVKM. The CDR3 DNA reads TGTGCCAGCAGACCTCGGGGGGGAGTCTACGAGCAGTACTTC. Its protein product is CASRPRGGVYEQYF. Full variable domain (remainder filled in from reference TRBV28 and TRBJ2-7): DVKVTQSSRYLVKRTGEKVFLECVQDMDHENMFWYRQDPGLGLRLIYFSYDVKMKEKGDIPEGYSVSREKKERFSLILESASTNQTSMYLCASRPRGGVYEQYFGPGTRLTVT.

This chain connects TRBV6-1 to TRBJ2-5; 8 bases match TRBD1. V dropped 5 bases and J dropped 5; count of bases not matched to a gene: 13. Germline V CDR1 and CDR2: MNHNS, SASEGT. This CDR3 comprises 16 residues. CDR3 DNA sequence: TGTGCCAGCAGTACCCACCGGACAGGGCCGGGCGAGACCCAGTACTTC. It encodes CASSTHRTGPGETQYF.